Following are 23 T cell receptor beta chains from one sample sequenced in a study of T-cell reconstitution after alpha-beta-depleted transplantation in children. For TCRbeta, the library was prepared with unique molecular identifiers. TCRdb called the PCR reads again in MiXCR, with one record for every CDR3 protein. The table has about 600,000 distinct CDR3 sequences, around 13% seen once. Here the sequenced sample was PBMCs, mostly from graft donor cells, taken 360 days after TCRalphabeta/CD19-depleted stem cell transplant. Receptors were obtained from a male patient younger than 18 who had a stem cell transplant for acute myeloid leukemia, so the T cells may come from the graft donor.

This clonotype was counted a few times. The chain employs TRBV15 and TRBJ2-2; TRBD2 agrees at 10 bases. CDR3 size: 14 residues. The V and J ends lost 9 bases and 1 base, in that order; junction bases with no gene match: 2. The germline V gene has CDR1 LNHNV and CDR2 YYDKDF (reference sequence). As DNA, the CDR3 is TGTGCCACAAGGACTAGCGGGAACACCGGGGAGCTGTTTTTT. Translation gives CATRTSGNTGELFF.

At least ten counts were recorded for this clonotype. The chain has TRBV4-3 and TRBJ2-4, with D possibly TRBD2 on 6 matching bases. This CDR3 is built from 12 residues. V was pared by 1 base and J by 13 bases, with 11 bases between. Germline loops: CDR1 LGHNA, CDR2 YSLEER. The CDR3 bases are TGCGCCAGCAGCCAAGGGACTACCCGGCAGTACTTC. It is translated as CASSQGTTRQYF.

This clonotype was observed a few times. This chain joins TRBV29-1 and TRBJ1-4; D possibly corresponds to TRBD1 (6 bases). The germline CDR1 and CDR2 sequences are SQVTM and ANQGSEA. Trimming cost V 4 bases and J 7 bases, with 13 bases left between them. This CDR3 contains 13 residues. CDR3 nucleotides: TGCAGCGTTGGTGGGGGGCCAGGTGAAAAACTGTTTTTT. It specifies CSVGGGPGEKLFF. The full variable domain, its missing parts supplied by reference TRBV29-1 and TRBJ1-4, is SAVISQKPSRDICQRGTSLTIQCQVDSQVTMMFWYRQQPGQSLTLIATANQGSEATYESGFVIDKFPISRPNLTFSTLTVSNMSPEDSSIYLCSVGGGPGEKLFFGSGTQLSVL.

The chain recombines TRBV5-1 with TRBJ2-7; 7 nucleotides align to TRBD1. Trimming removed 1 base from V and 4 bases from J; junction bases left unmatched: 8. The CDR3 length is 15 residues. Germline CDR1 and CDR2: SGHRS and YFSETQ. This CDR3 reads CASSLTGARGYEQYF. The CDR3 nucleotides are TGCGCCAGCAGCTTGACAGGGGCCCGAGGTTACGAGCAGTACTTC.

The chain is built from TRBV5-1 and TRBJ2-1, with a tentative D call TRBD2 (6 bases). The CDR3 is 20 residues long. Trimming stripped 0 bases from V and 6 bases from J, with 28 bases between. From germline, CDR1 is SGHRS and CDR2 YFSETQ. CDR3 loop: CASSLAAGHRFGSSVNEQFF. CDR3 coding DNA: TGCGCCAGCAGCTTGGCGGCGGGCCATCGTTTCGGGAGTTCGGTCAATGAGCAGTTCTTC.

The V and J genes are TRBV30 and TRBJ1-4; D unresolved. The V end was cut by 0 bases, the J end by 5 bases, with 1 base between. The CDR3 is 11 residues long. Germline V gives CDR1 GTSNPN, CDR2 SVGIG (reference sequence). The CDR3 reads CAWSVNEKLFF. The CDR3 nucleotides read TGTGCCTGGAGTGTAAATGAAAAACTGTTTTTT.

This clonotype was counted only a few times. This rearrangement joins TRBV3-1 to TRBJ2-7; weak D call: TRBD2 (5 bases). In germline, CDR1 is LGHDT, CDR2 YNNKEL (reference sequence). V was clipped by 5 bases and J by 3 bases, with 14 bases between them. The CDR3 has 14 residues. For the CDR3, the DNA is TGTGCCAGCAGCACTTGGCGGGCTTTCTACGAGCAGTACTTC. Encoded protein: CASSTWRAFYEQYF.

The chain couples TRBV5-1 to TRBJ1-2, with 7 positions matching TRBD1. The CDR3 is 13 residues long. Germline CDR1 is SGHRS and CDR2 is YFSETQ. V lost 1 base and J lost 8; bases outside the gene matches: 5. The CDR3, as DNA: TGCGCCAGCAGCTTGAAAACAGGGGAAGGCTACACCTTC. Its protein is CASSLKTGEGYTF. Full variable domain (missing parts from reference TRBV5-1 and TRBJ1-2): KAGVTQTPRYLIKTRGQQVTLSCSPISGHRSVSWYQQTPGQGLQFLFEYFSETQRNKGNFPGRFSGRQFSNSRSEMNVSTLELGDSALYLCASSLKTGEGYTFGSGTRLTVV.

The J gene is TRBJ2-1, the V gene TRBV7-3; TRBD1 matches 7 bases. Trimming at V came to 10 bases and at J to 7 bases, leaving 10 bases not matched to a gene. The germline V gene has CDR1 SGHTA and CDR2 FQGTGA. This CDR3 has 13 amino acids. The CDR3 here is CANLKGGKNEQFF. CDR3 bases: TGTGCCAACCTGAAAGGGGGCAAAAATGAGCAGTTCTTC. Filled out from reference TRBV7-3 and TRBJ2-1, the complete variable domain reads GAGVSQTPSNKVTEKGKYVELRCDPISGHTALYWYRQSLGQGPEFLIYFQGTGAADDSGLPNDRFFAVRPEGSVSTLKIQRTERGDSAVYLCANLKGGKNEQFFGPGTRLTVL.

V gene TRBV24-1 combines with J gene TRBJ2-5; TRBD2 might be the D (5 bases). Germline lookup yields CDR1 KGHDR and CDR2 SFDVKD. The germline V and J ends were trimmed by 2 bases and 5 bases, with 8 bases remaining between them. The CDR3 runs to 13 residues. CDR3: CATSDYPGETQYF. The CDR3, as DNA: TGTGCCACCAGTGATTATCCGGGGGAGACCCAGTACTTC.

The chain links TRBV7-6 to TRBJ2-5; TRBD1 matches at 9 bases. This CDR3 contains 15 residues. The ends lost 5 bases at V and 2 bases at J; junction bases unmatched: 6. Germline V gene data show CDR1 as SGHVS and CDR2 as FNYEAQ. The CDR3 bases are TGTGCCAGCAGCCCGCAGGACAGGGGACAAGAGACCCAGTACTTC. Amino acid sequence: CASSPQDRGQETQYF. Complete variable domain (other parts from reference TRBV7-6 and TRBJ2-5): GAGVSQSPRYKVTKRGQDVALRCDPISGHVSLYWYRQALGQGPEFLTYFNYEAQQDKSGLPNDRFSAERPEGSISTLTIQRTEQRDSAMYRCASSPQDRGQETQYFGPGTRLLVL.

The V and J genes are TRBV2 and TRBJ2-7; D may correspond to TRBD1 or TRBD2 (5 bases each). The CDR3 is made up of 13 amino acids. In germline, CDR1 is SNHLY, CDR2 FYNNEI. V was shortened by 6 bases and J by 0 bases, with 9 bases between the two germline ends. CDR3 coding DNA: TGTGCCAGCAGCCGGGACGCCTCCTACGAGCAGTACTTC. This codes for CASSRDASYEQYF.

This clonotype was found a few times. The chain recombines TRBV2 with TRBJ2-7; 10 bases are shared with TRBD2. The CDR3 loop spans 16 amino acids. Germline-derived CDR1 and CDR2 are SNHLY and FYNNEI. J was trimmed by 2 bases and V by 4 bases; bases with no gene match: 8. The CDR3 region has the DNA TGTGCCAGCAGTGGGCTAACTAGCGGGACCACCTACGAGCAGTACTTC. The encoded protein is CASSGLTSGTTYEQYF.

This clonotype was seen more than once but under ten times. CDR3 sequence (DNA): TGTGCCAGCAGCTTAGCAGGGACAGGGAGGTTCGTGAGGGAGCAGTACTTC. Translation gives CASSLAGTGRFVREQYF. The V call is TRBV7-2, the J call TRBJ2-7, with 9 positions matching TRBD1. V was pared by 0 bases and J by 7 bases, with 13 bases of the junction left unmatched. The CDR3 runs 17 residues. The germline CDR1 and CDR2 sequences are SGHTA and FQGNSA.

CDR3 bases: TGTGCCAGCAGCCACCCCGGGACTAGCGGGGTACTCGGCTGGTACAATGAGCAGTTCTTC. It specifies CASSHPGTSGVLGWYNEQFF. This chain links TRBV14 with TRBJ2-1, with 13 bases aligning to TRBD2. The CDR3 extends over 20 amino acids. Germline V gene data show CDR1 as SGHDN and CDR2 as FVKESK. Trimming removed 3 bases from V and 4 bases from J; junction bases left unmatched: 15.

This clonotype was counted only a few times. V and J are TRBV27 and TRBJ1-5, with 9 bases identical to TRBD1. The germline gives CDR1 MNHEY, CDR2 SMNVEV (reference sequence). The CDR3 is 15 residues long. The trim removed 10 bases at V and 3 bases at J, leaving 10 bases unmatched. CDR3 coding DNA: TGTGCCACCGGAGAGGGGACAGGGTCCAATCAGCCCCAGCATTTT. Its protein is CATGEGTGSNQPQHF.

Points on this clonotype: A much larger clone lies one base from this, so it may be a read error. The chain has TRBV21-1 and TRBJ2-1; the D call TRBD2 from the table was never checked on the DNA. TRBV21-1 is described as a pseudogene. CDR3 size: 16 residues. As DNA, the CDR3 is TGTGGCAGCAGCGAAAAGGTCCCTTGGGCCTACAATGAGCAGTTCTTC. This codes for CGSSEKVPWAYNEQFF.

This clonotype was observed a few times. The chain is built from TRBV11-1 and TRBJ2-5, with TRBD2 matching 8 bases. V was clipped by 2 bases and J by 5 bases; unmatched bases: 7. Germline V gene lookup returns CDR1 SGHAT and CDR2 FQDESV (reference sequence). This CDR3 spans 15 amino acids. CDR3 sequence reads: CASSLPSGGRETQYF. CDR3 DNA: TGTGCCAGCAGCTTACCATCGGGAGGGCGTGAGACCCAGTACTTC.

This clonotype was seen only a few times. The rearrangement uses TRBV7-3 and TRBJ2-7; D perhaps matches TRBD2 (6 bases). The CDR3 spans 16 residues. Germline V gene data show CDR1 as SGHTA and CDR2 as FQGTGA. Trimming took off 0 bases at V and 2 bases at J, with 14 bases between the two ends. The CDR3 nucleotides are TGTGCCAGCAGCTTAACGGGCTCCCCGGGAGCCTACGAGCAGTACTTC. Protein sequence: CASSLTGSPGAYEQYF.

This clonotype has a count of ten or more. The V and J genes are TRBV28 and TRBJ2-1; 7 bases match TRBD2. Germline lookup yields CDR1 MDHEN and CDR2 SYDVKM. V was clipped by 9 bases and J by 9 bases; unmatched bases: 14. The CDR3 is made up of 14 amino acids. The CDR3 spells CASDPSGRPSEQFF. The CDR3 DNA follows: TGTGCCAGTGACCCTAGCGGCAGGCCTAGTGAGCAGTTCTTC.

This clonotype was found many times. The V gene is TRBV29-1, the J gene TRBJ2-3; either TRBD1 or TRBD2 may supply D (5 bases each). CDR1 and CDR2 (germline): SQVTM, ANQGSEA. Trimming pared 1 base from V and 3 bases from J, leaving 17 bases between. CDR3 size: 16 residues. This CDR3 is CSVEGGPGRGTDTQYF. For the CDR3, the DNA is TGCAGCGTTGAAGGGGGCCCGGGACGGGGAACAGATACGCAGTATTTT.

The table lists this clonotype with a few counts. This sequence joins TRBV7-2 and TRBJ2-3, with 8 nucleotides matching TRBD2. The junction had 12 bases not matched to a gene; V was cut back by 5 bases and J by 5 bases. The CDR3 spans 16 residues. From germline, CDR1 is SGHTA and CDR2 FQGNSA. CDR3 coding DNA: TGTGCCAGCAGCCGATCGGGACTAGGAGATATAGATACGCAGTATTTT. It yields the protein CASSRSGLGDIDTQYF.

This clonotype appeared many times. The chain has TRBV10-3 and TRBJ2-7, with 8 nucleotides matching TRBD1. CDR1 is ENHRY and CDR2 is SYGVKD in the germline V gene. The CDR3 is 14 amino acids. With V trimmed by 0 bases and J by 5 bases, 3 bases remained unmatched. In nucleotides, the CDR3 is TGTGCCATCAGTGAGTCGAGGACAGGGAACGAGCAGTACTTC. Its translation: CAISESRTGNEQYF.